The 14 T cell receptor beta chains in this list originate from one sample, sequenced in a study of human T cells and chemical hapten exposure. From the RACE reads, TCRdb called clonotypes with MiXCR, one entry per CDR3 protein. Of some 360,000 distinct CDR3 sequences in the sample, 5.1% were seen once. Described time point: pre-sensitization, week 0. Indicated treatment: therapeutic diphenylcyclopropenone sensitization with weekly scalp DPC. The sample in question was whole blood, obtained in connection with sensitization to the hapten diphenylcyclopropenone (DPC). Receptor source: a woman between 50 and 59 years old with alopecia areata. Some clones in this sample may be carry-over from other donors' samples.

This rearrangement joins TRBV20-1 to TRBJ2-3, with 8 bases fitting TRBD2. This CDR3 has 13 residues. V gave up 4 bases and J gave up 5 bases; unmatched junction bases: 5. Per germline, CDR1 DFQATT and CDR2 SNEGSKA (reference sequence). The CDR3 bases are TGCAGTGCTAACGGCGGGGGGATAGATACGCAGTATTTT. It is translated as CSANGGGIDTQYF.

This clonotype was counted between two and nine times. The V and J genes are TRBV5-1 and TRBJ2-7, with D hard to call. Germline loops: CDR1 SGHRS, CDR2 YFSETQ. V was shortened by 4 bases and J by 12 bases, with 14 bases between the two germline ends. There are 11 residues in the CDR3. CDR3 sequence: CASSLDTLRYF. CDR3 nucleotide sequence: TGCGCCAGCAGCCTCGATACACTCCGGTACTTC.

The chain has TRBV12-3 or TRBV12-4 and TRBJ1-1, with 8 bases lining up with TRBD1. The V and J ends lost 5 bases and 10 bases, in that order; junction bases with no gene match: 12. The CDR3 is made up of 14 amino acids. CDR3 sequence: CASSLSQGASRAFF. CDR3 nucleotide sequence: TGTGCCAGCAGTCTCTCCCAGGGGGCGTCGAGAGCTTTCTTT.

This clonotype showed up many times. The CDR3 reads CASSPAPGMNTGELFF. For the CDR3, the DNA is TGCGCCAGCAGCCCCGCCCCGGGGATGAACACCGGGGAGCTGTTTTTT. The J gene is TRBJ2-2, the V gene TRBV5-1; TRBD2 might be the D (5 bases). Per germline, CDR1 SGHRS and CDR2 YFSETQ. This CDR3 is 16 amino acids long. V was shortened by 4 bases and J by 1 base, with 14 bases between the two germline ends.

The rearrangement uses TRBV7-9 and TRBJ2-1; the match to TRBD1 covers 8 bases. Germline V lookup: CDR1 SEHNR, CDR2 FQNEAQ (reference sequence). The CDR3 runs to 13 residues. The junction had 7 bases not matched to a gene; V was cut back by 1 base and J by 14 bases. CDR3 loop: CASSLVVGTGEFF. CDR3 sequence (DNA): TGTGCCAGCAGCTTAGTGGTCGGGACAGGCGAGTTCTTC.

This clonotype was counted only a few times. The V gene is TRBV27, the J gene TRBJ2-3; the match to TRBD2 covers 9 bases. V shed 2 bases and J 2 bases; nucleotides not matched to a gene: 5. Germline V CDR1 and CDR2: MNHEY, SMNVEV (reference sequence). This CDR3 is 16 amino acids long. CDR3: CASSLNAGGLTDTQYF. CDR3 DNA: TGTGCCAGCAGTTTAAATGCGGGAGGGCTCACAGATACGCAGTATTTT.

The rearrangement joins TRBV5-1 to TRBJ2-5, with 8 bases matching TRBD1. V trimming: 5 bases; J trimming: 0 bases; junction bases outside the gene matches: 3. This CDR3 is built from 14 residues. Germline V gene data show CDR1 as SGHRS and CDR2 as YFSETQ. CDR3 region: CASRRDRHQETQYF. CDR3 nucleotide sequence: TGCGCCAGCAGACGGGACAGGCACCAAGAGACCCAGTACTTC. Full variable domain (outside the CDR3, taken from reference TRBV5-1 and TRBJ2-5): KAGVTQTPRYLIKTRGQQVTLSCSPISGHRSVSWYQQTPGQGLQFLFEYFSETQRNKGNFPGRFSGRQFSNSRSEMNVSTLELGDSALYLCASRRDRHQETQYFGPGTRLLVL.

In this sample, this clonotype turned up a few times. The V call is TRBV5-5, the J call TRBJ1-5, with 7 bases identical to TRBD1. After removal of 2 bases from V and 5 bases from J, the junction contained 7 bases not matched to a gene. The CDR3 is 15 amino acids. The germline V gene has CDR1 SGHKS and CDR2 YYEKEE (reference sequence). The chain's CDR3 is CASSFRTGLDQPQHF. As DNA, the CDR3 is TGTGCCAGCAGCTTCCGGACAGGACTCGATCAGCCCCAGCATTTT.

This clonotype was found a few times. This sequence joins TRBV5-6 and TRBJ2-3, with 9 bases identical to TRBD2. The V gene end was trimmed by 4 bases and the J gene end by 3 bases; junction bases not matched to a gene: 9. Germline V gives CDR1 SGHDT, CDR2 YYEEEE. The CDR3 has 16 residues. As DNA, the CDR3 is TGTGCCAGCAGCGAAGCTAGCGGGATCCTTACAGATACGCAGTATTTT. This gives the protein CASSEASGILTDTQYF.

This clonotype was counted many times. The chain is built from TRBV6-5 and TRBJ2-7; 8 bases fit TRBD1. After removal of 9 bases from V and 2 bases from J, the junction contained 15 bases not matched to a gene. Germline CDR1 is MNHEY and CDR2 is SVGAGI. The CDR3 runs 16 residues. DNA for the CDR3: TGTGCCAGTCGACAGGGTTGGGGCAGGGGGCCCTACGAGCAGTACTTC. It is translated as CASRQGWGRGPYEQYF.

The chain recombines TRBV19 with TRBJ2-1; no reliable D call. V lost 4 bases, J lost 5 bases, and 12 bases lay in between. This CDR3 spans 14 amino acids. CDR1 and CDR2 from the germline V gene are LNHDA and SQIVND (reference sequence). In nucleotides, the CDR3 is TGTGCCAGTAGTAAACCGGGCCAGAACAATGAGCAGTTCTTC. It yields the protein CASSKPGQNNEQFF.

Ten or more counts support this clonotype. This chain uses TRBV7-8 with TRBJ2-2; 9 nucleotides agree with TRBD2. The CDR3 runs to 15 residues. Per germline, CDR1 SGHVS and CDR2 FQNEAQ. The J segment lost 4 bases and the V segment lost 2 bases, leaving 2 bases of the junction unmatched. CDR3 coding DNA: TGTGCCAGCAGCTTAAAGCGGGGGGCCACCGGGGAGCTGTTTTTT. Protein: CASSLKRGATGELFF.

Ten or more counts support this clonotype. The gene calls are TRBV12-3 or TRBV12-4 and TRBJ2-7; 10 nucleotides agree with TRBD2. The CDR3 runs to 15 residues. V lost 4 bases, J lost 2 bases, and 5 bases stayed unmatched. CDR3 in DNA: TGTGCCAGCAGTTCAAGAGCGGGAGGGACCTACGAGCAGTACTTC. Translating gives CASSSRAGGTYEQYF.

The V gene is TRBV15, the J gene TRBJ2-3; no reliable D call. Germline CDR1 LNHNV, CDR2 YYDKDF (reference sequence). V shed 1 base and J shed 2 bases, with 10 bases lying between them. This CDR3 region has 15 residues. The CDR3 is CATSRGTSFTDTQYF. The CDR3 nucleotides are TGTGCCACCAGCAGAGGGACCTCCTTCACAGATACGCAGTATTTT.